Following are 16 T cell receptor beta chains from one sample sequenced in a study of T cell changes during pregnancy in multiple sclerosis. Sequenced by immunoSEQ multiplex PCR; TCRdb stores in-frame clones only, minus some. The table has 35,000 to 50,000 clones, about 90% seen once. Here the sequenced sample was CD4+ T cells from peripheral blood mononuclear cells, taken in the third trimester of pregnancy. The receptor source for this set is a female donor in good health, enrolled as a control in a pregnancy study.

V usage is TRBV2 and J usage is TRBJ2-1, with D tentatively TRBD2 (7 bases). The germline V and J ends were trimmed by 5 bases and 14 bases, with 19 bases remaining between them. The CDR3 runs to 13 residues. CDR1 is SNHLY and CDR2 is FYNNEI in the germline V gene. CDR3 in amino acids: CASSSWGGRSEFF. Written as DNA, the CDR3 is TGTGCCAGCAGTTCCTGGGGGGGCCGCTCGGAGTTCTTC.

Here the CDR3 DNA reads TGTGCCAGCAGCTTCGTACGGGAGACCCAGTACTTC. Its translation: CASSFVRETQYF. This sequence joins TRBV7-2 and TRBJ2-5; D call uncertain. Germline CDR1 reads SGHTA; CDR2 reads FQGNSA. This CDR3 region has 12 residues. V was cut by 3 bases and J by 5 bases, with 7 bases left in between.

Only one count was recorded for this clone. The gene calls are TRBV5-1 and TRBJ2-4; 8 nucleotides match TRBD1. V lost 0 bases, J lost 1 base, and 0 bases stayed unmatched. Germline V gene lookup returns CDR1 SGHRS and CDR2 YFSETQ. The CDR3 sequence is 15 residues long. Here the CDR3 DNA reads TGCGCCAGCAGCTTGGGGACAGGGGCCAAAAACATTCAGTACTTC. Protein sequence: CASSLGTGAKNIQYF.

This chain connects TRBV27 to TRBJ1-1; 8 nucleotides match TRBD1. Germline values: CDR1 MNHEY, CDR2 SMNVEV (reference sequence). CDR3 length equals 13 residues. V lost 7 bases and J lost 5; bases outside the gene matches: 6. This CDR3 reads CASTLHRGTEAFF. CDR3 nucleotide sequence: TGTGCCAGCACCCTACACAGGGGGACTGAAGCTTTCTTT.

The chain is built from TRBV5-1 and TRBJ2-1; 9 bases line up with TRBD2. CDR1 and CDR2 from the germline V gene are SGHRS and YFSETQ. The trim removed 0 bases at V and 10 bases at J, leaving 11 bases unmatched. The CDR3 extends over 16 amino acids. This chain's CDR3 is CASSLGNSGSMGEQFF. CDR3 DNA sequence: TGCGCCAGCAGCTTGGGTAATAGCGGGAGCATGGGGGAGCAGTTCTTC.

The CDR3 DNA is TGCGCCAGCAGCTTGGCGGACTCCCAGTACAATGAGCAGTTCTTC. Translating gives CASSLADSQYNEQFF. The chain carries TRBV5-1 and TRBJ2-1; D possibly corresponds to TRBD2 (5 bases). V dropped 0 bases and J dropped 4 bases, with 11 bases sitting between them. CDR3 length: 15 residues. CDR1 is SGHRS and CDR2 is YFSETQ in the germline V gene.

The CDR3 spells CASSEAWDRGGTEAFF. The CDR3 DNA reads as TGTGCCAGCAGTGAAGCGTGGGACAGGGGGGGCACTGAAGCTTTCTTT. J is TRBJ1-1 and V is TRBV6-1; TRBD1 matches 11 bases. The CDR3 totals 16 residues. From germline, CDR1 is MNHNS and CDR2 SASEGT. V lost 0 bases to trimming and J lost 4 bases; unmatched junction nucleotides: 4.

The chain has TRBV11-2 and TRBJ2-2; D is perhaps TRBD2 (6 bases). The CDR3 is 14 amino acids. Between the trimmed V and J ends, which lost 5 bases and 5 bases, there was a span of 12 bases. Germline-derived CDR1 and CDR2 are SGHAT and FQNNGV. In nucleotides, the CDR3 is TGTGCCAGCAGCCGGCCCGGGGGAACCGGGGAGCTGTTTTTT. Translating gives CASSRPGGTGELFF. Drawing the rest from reference TRBV11-2 and TRBJ2-2, the complete variable domain is EAGVAQSPRYKIIEKRQSVAFWCNPISGHATLYWYQQILGQGPKLLIQFQNNGVVDDSQLPKDRFSAERLKGVDSTLKIQPAKLEDSAVYLCASSRPGGTGELFFGEGSRLTVL.

This rearrangement joins TRBV7-8 to TRBJ2-7; possible D gene TRBD2, 5 bases. V was trimmed by 0 bases and J by 2 bases, leaving 5 bases between them. Germline V gene lookup returns CDR1 SGHVS and CDR2 FQNEAQ. CDR3 length: 13 residues. CDR3 bases: TGTGCCAGCAGCTTAGCCGGGGCCTACGAGCAGTACTTC. Residues: CASSLAGAYEQYF. Supplemented by reference TRBV7-8 and TRBJ2-7, the full variable domain reads GAGVSQSPRYKVAKRGQDVALRCDPISGHVSLFWYQQALGQGPEFLTYFQNEAQLDKSGLPSDRFFAERPEGSVSTLKIQRTQQEDSAVYLCASSLAGAYEQYFGPGTRLTVT.

This chain joins TRBV28 and TRBJ1-4; 7 nucleotides align to TRBD1. Trimming took 7 bases from V and 7 from J; bases not matched to a gene: 9. Germline V lookup: CDR1 MDHEN, CDR2 SYDVKM. This CDR3 has 14 residues. For the CDR3, the DNA is TGTGCCAGCACTGATTACGGGACAGTTGAAAAACTGTTTTTT. This gives the protein CASTDYGTVEKLFF.

Here the CDR3 DNA reads TGTGCCAGCTGGGACTATCCGGATACGCAGTATTTT. Its translation is CASWDYPDTQYF. The chain couples TRBV6-6 to TRBJ2-3, with 7 bases identical to TRBD2. After removal of 8 bases from V and 6 bases from J, the junction contained 5 bases not matched to a gene. Germline values: CDR1 MNHNY, CDR2 SVGAGI (reference sequence). This CDR3 spans 12 amino acids.

The chain links TRBV28 to TRBJ2-5; the match to TRBD2 covers 8 bases. The CDR3 extends over 12 amino acids. V was clipped by 10 bases and J by 5 bases; unmatched bases: 6. The V gene's germline CDR1 is MDHEN and CDR2 SYDVKM. The CDR3, as DNA: TGTGCCACCAGCGGGAGAAGGGAGACCCAGTACTTC. This encodes CATSGRRETQYF.

The rearrangement links TRBV11-3 to TRBJ2-1; 8 bases are shared with TRBD2. The CDR3 covers 15 residues. Germline lookup yields CDR1 SGHNT and CDR2 YENEEA. V shed 4 bases, J shed 7 bases, and the junction held 9 bases outside the gene matches. The chain's CDR3 is CASSSGSGGVNEQFF. The CDR3 region has the DNA TGTGCCAGCAGCTCAGGCAGCGGGGGAGTTAATGAGCAGTTCTTC.

This chain connects TRBV5-1 to TRBJ2-3, with 7 positions matching TRBD2. Unmatched junction bases numbered 12, after V lost 7 bases and J lost 4 bases. CDR1 is SGHRS, CDR2 YFSETQ, per germline. The CDR3 is 15 amino acids. In DNA form, the CDR3 reads TGCGCCAGCGGGAGGGCGGGAGTCCCATCAGATACGCAGTATTTT. Protein: CASGRAGVPSDTQYF.

This clone appeared a single time. The chain has TRBV29-1 and TRBJ1-2; 8 bases map to TRBD1. J gave up 1 base and V 0 bases, and 7 bases lay outside the gene matches. Germline CDR1 and CDR2: SQVTM and ANQGSEA. CDR3 length equals 16 residues. Written as DNA, the CDR3 is TGCAGCGTTGAAGATTGGCGGACAGGGAATAACTATGGCTACACCTTC. This sequence encodes CSVEDWRTGNNYGYTF.

Concerning this clone itself: The same CDR3 also results from other DNA sequences found in this sample. The rearrangement joins TRBV11-2 to TRBJ2-7; the D is unclear. The ends were cut back, 1 base at V and 0 bases at J, with 7 bases in the middle. CDR3 length equals 14 residues. CDR1 SGHAT and CDR2 FQNNGV come from the germline V gene. In nucleotides, the CDR3 is TGTGCCAGCAGCTTAGGGTTCAGCTCCTACGAGCAGTACTTC. Protein product: CASSLGFSSYEQYF.